This T cell receptor beta chain was retrieved from a study of regulatory T cells in long-lasting Graves disease. Germline V CDR1 and CDR2: SQVTM, ANQGSEA. The CDR3 covers 13 residues. V was shortened by 3 bases and J by 4 bases, with 11 bases between the two germline ends. Arm-PCR of CDR3 regions and iRepertoire HTBI primers were used to build TCR beta libraries. TCRdb itself ran the multiplex PCR reads through MiXCR, one entry per CDR3 protein. The table lists about 430,000 distinct CDR3 sequences, 15% of them singletons, with approximately 8% in the top ten. The time point denotes: newly diagnosed GD, antithyroid drugs for less than 3 months. Scientists built the TCR library using RNA that was extracted from PBMCs. Those enrolled as patients came out of an endocrinology department in Xi'an, China. An approximately 9-milliliter sample of peripheral blood was drawn into EDTA tubes. Many counts were recorded for this clonotype.

The same sample was also studied in work on T cells in Graves' hyperthyroidism and ophthalmopathy. As reported in that work: The study excluded patients with uncontrolled infection, other autoimmune disease, pregnancy or lactation.

This chain connects TRBV29-1 to TRBJ2-3, with TRBD1 as a possible D gene (6 bases). Sequencing used peripheral blood mononuclear cells (PBMCs), obtained at new diagnosis, from a patient treated with antithyroid drugs. The TCR was taken from a woman in her thirties or forties with Graves disease. This CDR3 reads CSVEPRGPDTQYF. For the CDR3, the DNA is TGCAGCGTTGAGCCCAGGGGTCCAGATACGCAGTATTTT.